This TCR beta chain comes out of a study of cytomegalovirus exposure and HLA in healthy donors. PCR was performed using 60 Vbeta and 13 Jbeta primers. Only in-frame clones appear in the TCRdb table, and some are missing; sequencing was by immunoSEQ multiplex PCR. The listing contains 200,000 to 250,000 clones. Study conclusions and caveats: Association of a missense DCLRE1C variant with TCR beta V- and J-gene trimming was reported in a later analysis. Later, an analysis showed that TCR beta chains associated with HLA were more clonally expanded than others that were equally common.

On this clone: The antigen remains undetermined.

The CDR3 totals 16 residues. Germline V gives CDR1 LNHDA, CDR2 SQIVND (reference sequence). Trimming removed 3 bases from V and 0 bases from J, with 14 bases in between. The sample taken for sequencing was PBMCs. J is TRBJ1-1 and V is TRBV19; D is unresolved. This receptor was obtained from a woman aged 30 to 39 in good health and CMV-seropositive. For the CDR3, the DNA is TGTGCCAGTAGTATGTCCTGGGCCCAGGTGAACACTGAAGCTTTCTTT. Translating it yields CASSMSWAQVNTEAFF.